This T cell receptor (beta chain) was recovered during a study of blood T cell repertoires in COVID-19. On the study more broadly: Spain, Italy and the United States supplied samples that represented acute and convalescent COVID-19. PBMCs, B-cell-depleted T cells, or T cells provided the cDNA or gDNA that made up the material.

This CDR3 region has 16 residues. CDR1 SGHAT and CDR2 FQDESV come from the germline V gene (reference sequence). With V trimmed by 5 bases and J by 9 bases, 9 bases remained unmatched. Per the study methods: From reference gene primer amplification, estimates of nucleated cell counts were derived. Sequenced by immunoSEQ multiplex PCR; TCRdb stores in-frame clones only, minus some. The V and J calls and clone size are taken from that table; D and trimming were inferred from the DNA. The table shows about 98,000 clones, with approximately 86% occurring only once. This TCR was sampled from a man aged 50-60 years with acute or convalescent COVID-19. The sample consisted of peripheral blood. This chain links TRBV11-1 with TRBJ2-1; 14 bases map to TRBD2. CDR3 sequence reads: CASSPVTSGRVREQFF. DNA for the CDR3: TGTGCCAGCAGCCCGGTGACTAGCGGGAGGGTTCGTGAGCAGTTCTTC.